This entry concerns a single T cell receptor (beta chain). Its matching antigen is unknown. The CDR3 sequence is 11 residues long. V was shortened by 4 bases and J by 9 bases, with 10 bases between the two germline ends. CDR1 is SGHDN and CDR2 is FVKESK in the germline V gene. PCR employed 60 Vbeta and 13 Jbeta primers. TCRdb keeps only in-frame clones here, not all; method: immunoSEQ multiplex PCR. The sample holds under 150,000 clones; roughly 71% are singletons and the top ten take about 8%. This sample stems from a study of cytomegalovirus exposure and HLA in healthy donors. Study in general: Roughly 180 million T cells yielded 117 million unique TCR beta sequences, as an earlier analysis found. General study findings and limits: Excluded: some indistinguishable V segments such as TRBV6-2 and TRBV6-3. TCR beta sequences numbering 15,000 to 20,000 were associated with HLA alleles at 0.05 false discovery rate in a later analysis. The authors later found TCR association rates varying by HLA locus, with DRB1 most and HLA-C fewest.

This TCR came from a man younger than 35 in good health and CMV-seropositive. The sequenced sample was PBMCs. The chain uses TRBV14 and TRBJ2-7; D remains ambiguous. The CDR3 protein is CASSPYTLQYF. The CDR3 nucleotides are TGTGCCAGCAGCCCTTACACGTTGCAGTACTTC.